Listed here are 4 T cell receptor beta chains from one sample, sequenced in a study of vaccination and CD4 T cells after COVID-19. Treatment described: roughly 10-day PBMC culture with coronavirus spike peptide pools or control peptides (ViraFEST assay). Oncomine TCR Beta short-read sequencing was applied to DNA from cultured CD4+ T cells. TCRdb recomputed calls from the PCR reads with MiXCR, one row per CDR3 protein. The sample contains around 19,000 distinct CDR3 sequences, 45% to 55% of which appear only once. Their antigens are not known. The sequenced sample was CD4+ T cells from blood, cultured in vitro. These TCRs come from a human donor who had recovered from COVID-19.

This chain joins TRBV6-5 and TRBJ2-7; D might be TRBD1 or TRBD2, each matching 5 bases. V lost 2 bases and J lost 6, with 17 bases in between. CDR3 length: 15 residues. Germline V gene sequence: CDR1 MNHEY, CDR2 SVGAGI. CDR3 nucleotide sequence: TGTGCCAGCAGTTACCTTGGCAGGGAGACTTCCGAGCAGTACTTC. Its translation: CASSYLGRETSEQYF.

V and J are TRBV12-3 or TRBV12-4 and TRBJ1-1; D remains unclear. The CDR3 totals 13 residues. The V gene lost 3 bases and the J gene lost 3 bases, with 8 bases spanning the gap. In DNA form, the CDR3 reads TGTGCCAGCAGTTTGACAAGGGACACTGAAGCTTTCTTT. This codes for CASSLTRDTEAFF.

The chain combines TRBV5-1 with TRBJ1-5; tentatively, D is TRBD1 (6 bases). V gave up 4 bases and J gave up 6 bases, with 14 bases separating them. The CDR3 loop spans 14 amino acids. Germline V lookup: CDR1 SGHRS, CDR2 YFSETQ. The CDR3 sequence: CASSPTGSGQPQHF. DNA of the CDR3: TGCGCCAGCAGCCCCACAGGGAGCGGTCAGCCCCAGCATTTT.

The genes are TRBV2 and TRBJ1-1; no definite D call. This CDR3 is built from 14 residues. From germline, CDR1 is SNHLY and CDR2 FYNNEI. V was clipped by 4 bases and J by 0 bases, with 9 bases between them. CDR3 residues: CASSGALVNTEAFF. CDR3 bases: TGTGCCAGCAGTGGTGCGCTAGTGAACACTGAAGCTTTCTTT.